This TCR beta chain was observed in a study of CD8 T cells in ankylosing spondylitis. Study-level results: Matched ankylosing spondylitis synovial fluid reportedly contained a significantly enriched population of disease-linked clones.

This clonotype has a count of ten or more. Its antigen is not known. Construction of TCR beta libraries was performed using quantitative 5'-RACE with molecular barcodes. TCRdb ran MiXCR on the 5' RACE reads and lists one entry per CDR3 protein. The table records roughly 39,000 distinct CDR3 sequences, 2.5% to 3% of them present only once. The CDR3 has 14 residues. V was clipped by 0 bases and J by 4 bases, with 10 bases between them. CDR1 and CDR2 (germline): SGDLS, YYNGEE. Material for sequencing was blood, either unsorted or a sorted T cell fraction (not recorded which). The source of this sequence is a male donor with ankylosing spondylitis or in good health (not recorded which). The chain couples TRBV9 to TRBJ1-1; D is undetermined. In nucleotides, the CDR3 is TGTGCCAGCAGCGTAGGTCCAGCATCCACTGAAGCTTTCTTT. It yields the protein CASSVGPASTEAFF.